This T cell receptor (beta chain) was identified during a study of vaccination and CD4 T cells after COVID-19. Study-level background: Drawing of post-COVID samples took place a median roughly 95 days after diagnosis (range 35 to 161). Typically, post-vaccine samples were obtained a median around 72 days after dose two, within a range of 14 to 241.

Sequenced with the Oncomine TCR Beta short-read assay was DNA taken from cultured CD4+ T cells. One entry per CDR3 protein, called by TCRdb with MiXCR from the PCR reads. The sample consists of approximately 15,000 distinct CDR3 sequences, approximately 47% of them appearing once. This clonotype was found a few times. Its specificity is not known. Per the germline V gene, CDR1 is LNHDA and CDR2 is SQIVND (reference sequence). After removal of 8 bases from V and 7 bases from J, the junction contained 4 bases not matched to a gene. This CDR3 has 13 amino acids. As for treatment: roughly ten-day PBMC culture with coronavirus spike peptide pools or control peptides (ViraFEST assay). Antigen-specific T cells were expanded with peptide pools by ViraFEST, and TCRs were then sequenced.

This specimen was CD4+ T cells from blood, cultured in vitro, taken before SARS-CoV-2 vaccination. The rearrangement joins TRBV19 to TRBJ1-4; 10 bases are a match to TRBD1. This sequence was found in a human donor who received a COVID-19 vaccine. This CDR3 reads CASSGTGVEKLFF. In DNA, the CDR3 is TGTGCCAGTTCCGGGACAGGGGTTGAAAAACTGTTTTTT.